The present entry profiles one T cell receptor beta chain with its context. For each subset, genomic DNA was distributed in equal portions over several immunoSEQ plates. Only in-frame clones appear in the TCRdb table, and some are missing; sequencing was by immunoSEQ multiplex PCR. Here the sample spans some 1,100,000 clones, about four fifths being singletons. This entry belongs to a study of shared clonotypes between healthy human individuals. Turning to the study itself: The donor group consisted of a couple of women and a few men, aged 18 to 49. Each donor contributed plates that comprised three CD4 naive, three CD4 memory, two CD8 naive and one CD8 memory.

The V gene end was trimmed by 7 bases and the J gene end by 0 bases; junction bases not matched to a gene: 9. Looked up from germline, CDR1 is MNHEY and CDR2 is SMNVEV (reference sequence). The CDR3 has 15 amino acids. The chain recombines TRBV27 with TRBJ2-7; 7 nucleotides line up with TRBD2. The source of this sequence is a man younger than 35 in good health. Some clones in this sample may be carry-over from other donors' samples. Material: memory CD4+ T cells from PBMCs. Subset here: CD45RA-negative fraction. Here the CDR3 DNA reads TGTGCCAGCACCCTAAGCGGGATCGGCTCCTACGAGCAGTACTTC. Its protein is CASTLSGIGSYEQYF.